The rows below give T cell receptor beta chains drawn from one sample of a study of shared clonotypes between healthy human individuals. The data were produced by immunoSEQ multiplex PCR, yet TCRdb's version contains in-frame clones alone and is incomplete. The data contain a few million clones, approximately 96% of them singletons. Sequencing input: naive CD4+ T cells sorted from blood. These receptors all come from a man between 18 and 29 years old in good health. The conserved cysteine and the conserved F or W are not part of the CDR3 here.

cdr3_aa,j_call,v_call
ASNQASANTGELF,TRBJ2-2,TRBV2
ASSIGASTGELF,TRBJ2-2,TRBV19
ASSLDTGAHQPQH,TRBJ1-5,TRBV5-1
ASSLSREQY,TRBJ2-7,TRBV11-2
ASSTDSNYGYT,TRBJ1-2,TRBV2
ASSLSPSGAHYEQY,TRBJ2-7,TRBV11-2
ASSPGDAASYEQY,TRBJ2-7,TRBV28
ASSQEALVPSTNEKLF,TRBJ1-4,TRBV4-1
ASSPAPGTAFDGYT,TRBJ1-2,TRBV7-2
ASTVSGQAKNIQY,TRBJ2-4,TRBV19
ASSFGPLRGNTEAF,TRBJ1-1,TRBV5-6
ASSPSLDRGREKLF,TRBJ1-4,TRBV18
ASRGTGTSISEAF,TRBJ1-1,TRBV5-1
ASSLQGNQPQH,TRBJ1-5,TRBV5-6
ASSSQGLETQY,TRBJ2-5,TRBV7-2
ASSPQQGTEAF,TRBJ1-1,TRBV7-3
SVLGDGSSGNTIY,TRBJ1-3,TRBV29-1
ASSLTLSGTGSHEQY,TRBJ2-7,TRBV5-1
ASSEGLGSGETQY,TRBJ2-5,TRBV2
ASTTGRPPSYEQY,TRBJ2-7,TRBV19
ASSYGQAQY,TRBJ2-7,TRBV6-5
ASSLGYNSYEQY,TRBJ2-7,TRBV11-2
ASSVDVGLLYGYT,TRBJ1-2,TRBV9
ASSIQGNTEAF,TRBJ1-1,TRBV18
ASSIGTLGETQY,TRBJ2-5,TRBV19
ASSPGTGYQETQY,TRBJ2-5,TRBV18
AWRYTGASNYT,TRBJ1-2,TRBV30
ASSYGTPNSPLH,TRBJ1-6,TRBV6-5
ASTIRPNYGYT,TRBJ1-2,TRBV6-5
ASTTASIRDSNSPLH,TRBJ1-6,TRBV7-8
ASSSRGTGFYEQY,TRBJ2-7,TRBV27
AWSADLVHVLT,TRBJ2-6,TRBV30
AISDPGQGNSPLH,TRBJ1-6,TRBV10-3
ASSLDGANTEAF,TRBJ1-1,TRBV5-1
ASSDKTGGDYGYT,TRBJ1-2,TRBV10-2
ASSRGQGLTDTQY,TRBJ2-3,TRBV6-4
ASSLGRVTGVNEQY,TRBJ2-7,TRBV27
ASMGQENGYT,TRBJ1-2,TRBV6-5
ASSFAGVRETQY,TRBJ2-5,TRBV5-4
ASSVGMEHEQY,TRBJ2-7,TRBV9
ASSEPWAQGARTQY,TRBJ2-5,TRBV6-1
ASSLAGGIYEQY,TRBJ2-7,TRBV28
ASSLARQVDYGYT,TRBJ1-2,TRBV13
ASSFLSGSSYEQY,TRBJ2-7,TRBV7-9
ASSTADGNQPQH,TRBJ1-5,TRBV6-1
ASSLGPGSEQY,TRBJ2-7,TRBV7-9
ASSLTIGGGETQY,TRBJ2-5,TRBV5-1
ASSDASNNEQF,TRBJ2-1,TRBV6-1
ASSPTGYNEQF,TRBJ2-1,TRBV10-1
ASRRTSGRSDTQY,TRBJ2-3,TRBV5-1
ASSQRLGADEQF,TRBJ2-1,TRBV11-3
ASSSLAGGLGEQY,TRBJ2-7,TRBV5-8
ASSLSRDPPGELF,TRBJ2-2,TRBV7-2
AWRTSVEKLF,TRBJ1-4,TRBV30